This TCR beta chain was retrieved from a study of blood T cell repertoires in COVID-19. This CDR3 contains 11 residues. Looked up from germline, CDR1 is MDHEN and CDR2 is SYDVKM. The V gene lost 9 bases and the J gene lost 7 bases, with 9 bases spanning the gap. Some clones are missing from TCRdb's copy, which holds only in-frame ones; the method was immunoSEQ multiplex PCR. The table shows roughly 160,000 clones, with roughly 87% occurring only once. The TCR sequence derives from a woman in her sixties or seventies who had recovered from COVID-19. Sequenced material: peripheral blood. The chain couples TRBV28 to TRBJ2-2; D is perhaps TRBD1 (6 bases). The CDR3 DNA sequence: TGTGCCAGGGGGGCATTCGGGGAGCTGTTTTTT. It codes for CARGAFGELFF.